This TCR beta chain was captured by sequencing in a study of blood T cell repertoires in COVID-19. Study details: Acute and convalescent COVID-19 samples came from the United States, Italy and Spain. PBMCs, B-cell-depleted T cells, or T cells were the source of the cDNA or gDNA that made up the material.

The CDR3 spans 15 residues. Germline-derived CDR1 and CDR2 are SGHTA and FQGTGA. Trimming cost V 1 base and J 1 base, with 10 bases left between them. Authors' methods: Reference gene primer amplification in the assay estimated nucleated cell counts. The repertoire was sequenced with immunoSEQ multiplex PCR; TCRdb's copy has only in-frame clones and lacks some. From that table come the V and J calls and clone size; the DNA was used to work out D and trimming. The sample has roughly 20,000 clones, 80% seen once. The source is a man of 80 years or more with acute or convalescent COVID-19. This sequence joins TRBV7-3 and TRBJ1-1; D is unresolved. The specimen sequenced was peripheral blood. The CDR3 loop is CASSLMRVGNTEAFF. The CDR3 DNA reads TGTGCCAGCAGCTTAATGCGGGTCGGGAACACTGAAGCTTTCTTT. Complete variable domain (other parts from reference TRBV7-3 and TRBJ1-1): GAGVSQTPSNKVTEKGKYVELRCDPISGHTALYWYRQSLGQGPEFLIYFQGTGAADDSGLPNDRFFAVRPEGSVSTLKIQRTERGDSAVYLCASSLMRVGNTEAFFGQGTRLTVV.